This TCR beta chain appears in the sequencing data of a study of response to subunit inactivated influenza vaccine. The CDR3 totals 17 residues. Trimming left V 1 base short and J 0 bases short, with 14 bases between. Germline-derived CDR1 and CDR2 are SGHDT and YYEEEE. TCRdb called the RT-PCR reads again in MiXCR, with one record for every CDR3 protein. This table holds about 780,000 distinct CDR3 sequences, 18% found once. This clonotype was recorded a few times. Its antigen is not identified. Study conclusions and caveats: Researchers suggested that each seasonal influenza vaccination recruits few new T cells.

The specimen was PBMCs from blood, collected more than 4 days after vaccination. The TCR was taken from a man between 45 and 60 years old who received an inactivated influenza vaccine. This sequence joins TRBV5-6 and TRBJ1-5, with a possible D match to TRBD1 (5 bases). Here the CDR3 DNA reads TGTGCCAGCAGCTTGACGGTTACGACAGATAGCAATCAGCCCCAGCATTTT. It is translated as CASSLTVTTDSNQPQHF.